This T cell receptor beta chain emerged from a study of beta chain features in type 1 diabetes. Notes on the study in general: In type 1 diabetes patients, VDJ junctions had fewer insertions; deletions at these junctions were more frequent.

Sorting of CD4+ naive, central memory, regulatory and stem cell-like memory cells was performed via CD45RO/CCR7/CD25/CD127/CD95/CD27. Each sorted population was over 95% pure. The length of the CDR3 is 18 residues. Germline CDR1 reads SGHRS; CDR2 reads YFSETQ. V lost 0 bases, J lost 0 bases, and 8 bases stayed unmatched. Remarks on this clone: Its antigen remains unknown.

Of the isolated RNA, all was reverse transcribed, and so the sequenced material was expressed TCRB transcripts. Clones were sequenced by immunoSEQ multiplex PCR, and TCRdb holds only the in-frame ones, with some missing. Of 130,000 to 150,000 clones detected, 9% to 9.5% appear once; the ten largest clones hold 0.55% to 0.85%. Material for sequencing was central memory CD4+ T cells from blood. This clonotype was obtained from a man aged 18 to 29 in good health. The chain recombines TRBV5-1 with TRBJ2-3, with 9 bases that match TRBD2. CDR3 in amino acids: CASSLVPAGGSSTDTQYF. As DNA, the CDR3 is TGCGCCAGCAGCTTGGTTCCAGCGGGGGGATCTAGCACAGATACGCAGTATTTT.